These 30 T cell receptor beta chains originate from one sample sequenced in a study of blood T cells in healthy people across ages. A second PCR, run for about 6 to 11 cycles, used a sample-barcoded 5' primer plus a J-beta primer mix. TCRdb reprocessed the 5' RACE reads via MiXCR and lists one record per CDR3 protein. This sample has hundreds of thousands of distinct CDR3 sequences, with approximately 53% found just once. Sequencing was carried out using blood. The receptors were sampled from a man aged 40-49 years in good health.

The chain joins TRBV3-1 to TRBJ2-1; 10 bases agree with TRBD2. Near its end, the DNA agrees better with TRBJ2-7, so the J call may be wrong. This CDR3 region has 17 residues. Per the germline V gene, CDR1 is LGHDT and CDR2 is YNNKEL (reference sequence). The CDR3 reads CASSLYSGGSSYNEQYF. CDR3 nucleotides: TGTGCCAGCAGCCTTTATAGCGGGGGGAGCTCCTACAATGAGCAGTACTTC.

The chain recombines TRBV7-9 with TRBJ2-7, with TRBD2 identical over 7 bases. The CDR3 totals 16 residues. Germline trimming cut 5 bases from V and 0 bases from J; bases unmatched to any gene: 10. Germline CDR1 reads SEHNR; CDR2 reads FQNEAQ (reference sequence). CDR3 region: CASSNPGLADSYEQYF. In DNA form, the CDR3 reads TGTGCCAGCAGCAACCCGGGGCTAGCGGACTCCTACGAGCAGTACTTC. Complete variable domain (other parts from reference TRBV7-9 and TRBJ2-7): DTGVSQNPRHKITKRGQNVTFRCDPISEHNRLYWYRQTLGQGPEFLTYFQNEAQLEKSRLLSDRFSAERPKGSFSTLEIQRTEQGDSAMYLCASSNPGLADSYEQYFGPGTRLTVT.

V gene TRBV7-9 combines with J gene TRBJ2-5; the match to TRBD2 covers 11 bases. The V gene end was trimmed by 5 bases and the J gene end by 4 bases; junction bases not matched to a gene: 9. The CDR3 totals 16 residues. Germline V gene data show CDR1 as SEHNR and CDR2 as FQNEAQ (reference sequence). The CDR3 DNA reads TGTGCCAGCAGCGTGACTAGCGGGGCTTCCGGAGAGACCCAGTACTTC. Translation gives CASSVTSGASGETQYF.

The rearrangement uses TRBV14 and TRBJ2-1; maybe TRBD2 (5 bases). The CDR3 is made up of 12 amino acids. The ends were cut back, 2 bases at V and 7 bases at J, with 6 bases in the middle. Per the germline V gene, CDR1 is SGHDN and CDR2 is FVKESK. DNA for the CDR3: TGTGCCAGCAGCCAATCGGGAAATGAGCAGTTCTTC. It translates to CASSQSGNEQFF.

V gene TRBV11-2 combines with J gene TRBJ2-3; 9 bases agree with TRBD2. The germline CDR1 and CDR2 sequences are SGHAT and FQNNGV. This CDR3 region has 18 residues. V shed 4 bases and J 2 bases; nucleotides not matched to a gene: 13. The CDR3 DNA sequence: TGTGCCAGCAGCTCCGTCGGTAGCGGGGGTCTTATCACAGATACGCAGTATTTT. Translated, it gives CASSSVGSGGLITDTQYF.

The J gene is TRBJ2-5, the V gene TRBV20-1; 9 bases map to TRBD1. Trimming cost V 5 bases and J 1 base; bases outside gene matches: 2. CDR3 length: 13 residues. CDR1 and CDR2 from the germline V gene are DFQATT and SNEGSKA (reference sequence). CDR3 in DNA: TGCAGTGCTCTGACAGGGGGCCAAGAGACCCAGTACTTC. Translated: CSALTGGQETQYF.

This sequence joins TRBV28 and TRBJ2-1; TRBD2 might be the D (6 bases). The V gene lost 1 base and the J gene lost 0 bases, with 13 bases spanning the gap. The CDR3 is made up of 17 amino acids. The germline V gene encodes CDR1 MDHEN and CDR2 SYDVKM. This CDR3 reads CASSLSGSQISYNEQFF. The CDR3 DNA reads as TGTGCCAGCAGTTTATCCGGGAGCCAGATCTCCTACAATGAGCAGTTCTTC.

The rearrangement links TRBV11-3 to TRBJ2-2; D is unclear. V was clipped by 7 bases and J by 8 bases, with 8 bases between them. CDR3 length: 11 residues. From germline, CDR1 is SGHNT and CDR2 YENEEA. CDR3 amino acids: CASTFRGELFF. The CDR3 DNA is TGTGCCAGCACCTTTAGGGGGGAGCTGTTTTTT.

The chain links TRBV7-2 to TRBJ1-5; 7 nucleotides line up with TRBD1. V shed 4 bases and J 2 bases; nucleotides not matched to a gene: 14. Germline values: CDR1 SGHTA, CDR2 FQGNSA. This CDR3 comprises 18 residues. CDR3 bases: TGTGCCAGCAGCTCGGCACCTTACAGGGGTCGGGGCAATCAGCCCCAGCATTTT. It is translated as CASSSAPYRGRGNQPQHF. Full variable domain (remainder filled in from reference TRBV7-2 and TRBJ1-5): GAGVSQSPSNKVTEKGKDVELRCDPISGHTALYWYRQSLGQGLEFLIYFQGNSAPDKSGLPSDRFSAERTGGSVSTLTIQRTQQEDSAVYLCASSSAPYRGRGNQPQHFGDGTRLSIL.

This chain joins TRBV11-1 and TRBJ2-7; D unclear. The V gene's germline CDR1 is SGHAT and CDR2 FQDESV (reference sequence). V was pared by 1 base and J by 2 bases, with 12 bases between. There are 15 residues in the CDR3. The chain's CDR3 is CASSLGTTTTYEQYF. The CDR3 nucleotides are TGTGCCAGCAGCTTAGGGACCACGACCACCTACGAGCAGTACTTC.

This clonotype was recorded a few times. The chain links TRBV12-3 or TRBV12-4 to TRBJ2-1; the match to TRBD1 covers 9 bases. The DNA matches TRBJ2-7 better at its end, which makes the J call doubtful. The CDR3 length is 16 residues. The CDR3 DNA is TGTGCCAGCAATTCACAGGGGGCTTGGTCCTACAATGAGCAGTACTTC. Translation gives CASNSQGAWSYNEQYF.

The gene calls are TRBV7-3 and TRBJ2-2; D gene ambiguous. The CDR3 loop spans 13 amino acids. Germline V gene lookup returns CDR1 SGHTA and CDR2 FQGTGA. Between the trimmed V and J ends, which lost 2 bases and 7 bases, there was a span of 8 bases. CDR3 sequence: CASSLDPGGELFF. The DNA of the CDR3 is TGTGCCAGCAGCTTAGATCCGGGCGGGGAGCTGTTTTTT.

The CDR3 region has the DNA TGTGCCACCAGCACCGGACACTCCGGCACAGATACGCAGTATTTT. Translation gives CATSTGHSGTDTQYF. V is TRBV15 and J is TRBJ2-3, with a possible D match to TRBD1 (5 bases). Trimming removed 4 bases at V and 1 base at J, with 12 bases between. CDR1 and CDR2 from the germline V gene are LNHNV and YYDKDF (reference sequence). There are 15 residues in the CDR3.

In regard to this clonotype: A read error may be the cause here, since a much bigger clone is one base away. The gene calls are TRBV20-1 and TRBJ2-5, with 7 bases fitting TRBD2. Near its end, the DNA agrees better with TRBJ2-7, so the J call may be wrong. The CDR3 loop spans 15 amino acids. Germline CDR1 reads DFQATT; CDR2 reads SNEGSKA (reference sequence). The CDR3 DNA reads TGCAGTGCTGATGGAGTAGGCGGCGGGAGTTACGAGCAGTACTTC. Its protein is CSADGVGGGSYEQYF.

The genes are TRBV7-2 and TRBJ2-7; 7 nucleotides line up with TRBD1. V lost 4 bases, J lost 2 bases, and 8 bases stayed unmatched. Germline V gene sequence: CDR1 SGHTA, CDR2 FQGNSA. CDR3 length: 15 amino acids. This CDR3 is CASSSRTGGTYEQYF. DNA for the CDR3: TGTGCCAGCAGCTCACGGACAGGAGGCACCTACGAGCAGTACTTC. The entire variable domain, with the rest obtained from reference TRBV7-2 and TRBJ2-7, is as follows: GAGVSQSPSNKVTEKGKDVELRCDPISGHTALYWYRQSLGQGLEFLIYFQGNSAPDKSGLPSDRFSAERTGGSVSTLTIQRTQQEDSAVYLCASSSRTGGTYEQYFGPGTRLTVT.

This clonotype was counted a few times. The V call is TRBV15, the J call TRBJ2-7; D remains unclear. Germline assignment: CDR1 LNHNV and CDR2 YYDKDF (reference sequence). The CDR3 runs 16 residues. The ends were cut back, 0 bases at V and 2 bases at J, with 14 bases in the middle. The CDR3 loop is CATSRDRGAVTYEQYF. For the CDR3, the DNA is TGTGCCACCAGCAGAGATAGAGGAGCCGTGACCTACGAGCAGTACTTC.

V and J are TRBV6-5 and TRBJ2-3; no firm D call. The CDR3 is made up of 16 amino acids. Trimming pared 0 bases from V and 5 bases from J, leaving 15 bases between. Looked up from germline, CDR1 is MNHEY and CDR2 is SVGAGI. The CDR3 nucleotides are TGTGCCAGCAGTTACTCGATGTGGGCCCGTGGAGATACGCAGTATTTT. Translated, it gives CASSYSMWARGDTQYF.

The CDR3 sequence is CASSVAVHFGEETQYF. CDR3 DNA: TGTGCCAGCAGCGTGGCCGTGCATTTCGGGGAAGAGACCCAGTACTTC. The V and J genes are TRBV11-1 and TRBJ2-4; tentative D call: TRBD2 (5 bases). The tail of the sequence fits TRBJ2-5 better, so the J call may be wrong. Germline lookup yields CDR1 SGHAT and CDR2 FQDESV (reference sequence). The CDR3 consists of 16 residues.

The chain joins TRBV6-6 to TRBJ2-5; 7 bases align to TRBD1. The CDR3 has 13 residues. CDR1 is MNHNY, CDR2 SVGAGI, per germline (reference sequence). V lost 5 bases and J lost 11; bases outside the gene matches: 11. CDR3 in amino acids: CASSPSGGVEQYF. The CDR3 DNA is TGTGCCAGCAGTCCCTCAGGGGGTGTTGAGCAGTACTTC.

This chain links TRBV11-2 with TRBJ2-3, with D perhaps matching TRBD1 (5 bases). CDR3 length: 14 residues. Germline CDR1 and CDR2: SGHAT and FQNNGV. V lost 3 bases and J 2 bases, leaving 9 bases between the germline ends. CDR3 loop: CASSFQGFTDTQYF. CDR3 nucleotides: TGTGCCAGCAGCTTTCAGGGATTCACAGATACGCAGTATTTT. Together with reference TRBV11-2 and TRBJ2-3, the CDR3 gives the full variable domain: EAGVAQSPRYKIIEKRQSVAFWCNPISGHATLYWYQQILGQGPKLLIQFQNNGVVDDSQLPKDRFSAERLKGVDSTLKIQPAKLEDSAVYLCASSFQGFTDTQYFGPGTRLTVL.

This clonotype was seen once. The V call is TRBV28, the J call TRBJ2-1; D tentatively fits TRBD1 or TRBD2 (6 bases each). With the DNA end fitting TRBJ2-7 better, the J assignment may be wrong. The germline gives CDR1 MDHEN, CDR2 SYDVKM. The CDR3 is made up of 15 amino acids. The CDR3: CASNLGRGRVYEQYF. CDR3 sequence (DNA): TGTGCCAGCAATTTGGGTCGGGGGCGCGTCTACGAGCAGTACTTC.

The chain has TRBV7-8 and TRBJ2-5; 14 bases fit TRBD2. Germline V CDR1 and CDR2: SGHVS, FQNEAQ. V shed 4 bases and J 2 bases; nucleotides not matched to a gene: 15. The CDR3 sequence is 20 residues long. CDR3 in DNA: TGTGCCAGCAGCTGGTATCCGGAACCGGGACTAGCGGGAGAACAAGAGACCCAGTACTTC. Its protein product is CASSWYPEPGLAGEQETQYF.

This clonotype was counted ten times or more. The V gene is TRBV7-2, the J gene TRBJ2-7; D gene uncertain. The CDR3 is 15 residues long. Germline CDR1 and CDR2: SGHTA and FQGNSA. The V end lost 4 bases, the J end lost 3 bases, and 16 bases lay between the germline ends. CDR3 sequence reads: CASSSLSATGYEQYF. The CDR3 bases are TGTGCCAGCAGCTCCCTCTCGGCCACGGGCTACGAGCAGTACTTC.

This clonotype was seen only a few times. The V and J genes are TRBV5-1 and TRBJ2-5; D ambiguous. V was pared by 1 base and J by 5 bases, with 12 bases between. Germline V CDR1 and CDR2: SGHRS, YFSETQ. This CDR3 spans 14 amino acids. The CDR3 coding sequence is TGCGCCAGCAGCTTGAAGGTCCAGCAGGAGACCCAGTACTTC. Protein product: CASSLKVQQETQYF. The full variable domain, completed using reference TRBV5-1 and TRBJ2-5, is KAGVTQTPRYLIKTRGQQVTLSCSPISGHRSVSWYQQTPGQGLQFLFEYFSETQRNKGNFPGRFSGRQFSNSRSEMNVSTLELGDSALYLCASSLKVQQETQYFGPGTRLLVL.

The rearrangement links TRBV6-2 or TRBV6-3 to TRBJ2-7; no firm D call. In germline, CDR1 is MNHEY, CDR2 SVGEGT. V was cut by 2 bases and J by 5 bases, with 4 bases left in between. The CDR3 length is 11 residues. CDR3 region: CASSYIDEQYF. CDR3 in DNA: TGTGCCAGCAGTTACATCGACGAGCAGTACTTC.

The CDR3 nucleotides are TGTGCCAGCAGCCCCGCGGCCTCGGCCAAAAACATTCAGTACTTC. Its protein product is CASSPAASAKNIQYF. The V call is TRBV11-2, the J call TRBJ2-4; D not certain. The CDR3 runs to 15 residues. V was cut by 5 bases and J by 1 base, with 12 bases left in between. The germline V gene encodes CDR1 SGHAT and CDR2 FQNNGV.

The rearrangement uses TRBV12-5 and TRBJ1-1, with 8 bases fitting TRBD1. V lost 1 base to trimming and J lost 6 bases; unmatched junction nucleotides: 1. The CDR3 is 13 amino acids. Germline CDR1 reads LGHNT; CDR2 reads FRNRAP. The CDR3 spells CASGLDRGAEAFF. The CDR3 nucleotides read TGTGCTAGTGGTTTGGACAGGGGGGCTGAAGCTTTCTTT.

The CDR3 nucleotides are TGTGCCAGCAGTTTATCCGACAGGGCAGCTGGGTACTTC. This codes for CASSLSDRAAGYF. This chain links TRBV28 with TRBJ2-4, with 7 nucleotides matching TRBD1. Trimming at V came to 1 base and at J to 15 bases, leaving 9 bases not matched to a gene. The CDR3 covers 13 residues. In germline, CDR1 is MDHEN, CDR2 SYDVKM.

As for this clonotype: One junction end disagrees with the germline gene, perhaps due to a read error. This chain joins TRBV11-2 and TRBJ2-1; the D gene is possibly TRBD2 (6 bases). CDR1 SGHAT and CDR2 FQNNGV come from the germline V gene. The length of the CDR3 is 14 residues. The CDR3 region has the DNA TGTGCCAGCATCTTAGGCCCGGGAGTGGATGAGCAGTTCTTC. This gives the protein CASILGPGVDEQFF. Combining the CDR3 with reference TRBV11-2 and TRBJ2-1 gives the whole variable domain EAGVAQSPRYKIIEKRQSVAFWCNPISGHATLYWYQQILGQGPKLLIQFQNNGVVDDSQLPKDRFSAERLKGVDSTLKIQPAKLEDSAVYLCASILGPGVDEQFFGPGTRLTVL.

This clonotype was detected a few times. V gene TRBV2 combines with J gene TRBJ1-5; D perhaps matches TRBD1 (6 bases). V lost 2 bases and J lost 3, with 8 bases in between. Germline values: CDR1 SNHLY, CDR2 FYNNEI. The CDR3 is made up of 14 amino acids. The DNA of the CDR3 is TGTGCCAGCAGTGAAAACAGGGCCAATCAGCCCCAGCATTTT. It is translated as CASSENRANQPQHF.